This entry lists 2 T cell receptor beta chains sequenced from one sample in a study of CD8 T cells in ankylosing spondylitis. TCRdb redid the calling of the 5' RACE reads with MiXCR, one entry per CDR3 protein. The sample lists roughly 40,000 distinct CDR3 sequences, 2.7% occurring once. Sequencing was carried out using blood, either unsorted or a sorted T cell fraction (not recorded which). The receptors were sampled from a male donor with ankylosing spondylitis or in good health (not recorded which).

This clonotype was counted many times. V gene TRBV9 combines with J gene TRBJ2-1; 10 nucleotides agree with TRBD2. V lost 0 bases, J lost 8 bases, and 8 bases stayed unmatched. The CDR3 has 16 amino acids. Per germline, CDR1 SGDLS and CDR2 YYNGEE. The CDR3 DNA reads TGTGCCAGCAGCGTAGCTGCTAGCGGGAGTTTTTATGAGCAGTTCTTC. This translates into CASSVAASGSFYEQFF.

There are many counts of this clonotype. This chain joins TRBV9 and TRBJ2-1; 11 nucleotides agree with TRBD1. V trimming: 4 bases; J trimming: 8 bases; junction bases outside the gene matches: 17. The germline CDR1 and CDR2 sequences are SGDLS and YYNGEE. The CDR3 runs 18 residues. The CDR3 DNA sequence: TGTGCCAGCAGCTCGACGTTTAGGAGGGACAGGGGGACACATGAGCAGTTCTTC. This encodes CASSSTFRRDRGTHEQFF. Drawing the rest from reference TRBV9 and TRBJ2-1, the complete variable domain is DSGVTQTPKHLITATGQRVTLRCSPRSGDLSVYWYQQSLDQGLQFLIQYYNGEERAKGNILERFSAQQFPDLHSELNLSSLELGDSALYFCASSSTFRRDRGTHEQFFGPGTRLTVL.